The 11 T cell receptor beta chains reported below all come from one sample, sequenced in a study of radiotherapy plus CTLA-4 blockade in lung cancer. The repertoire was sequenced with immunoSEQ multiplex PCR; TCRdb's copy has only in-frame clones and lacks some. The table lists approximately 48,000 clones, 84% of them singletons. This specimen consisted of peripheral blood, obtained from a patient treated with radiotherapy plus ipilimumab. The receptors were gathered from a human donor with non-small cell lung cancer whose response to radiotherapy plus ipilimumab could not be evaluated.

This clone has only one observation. The CDR3 sequence: CASSIRQEKDLRGYTF. In DNA, the CDR3 is TGTGCCAGCAGCATTAGACAGGAAAAGGATTTGCGGGGCTACACCTTC. This chain connects TRBV9 to TRBJ1-2; a weak D match, TRBD1 (6 bases). V lost 4 bases and J lost 8, with 24 bases in between. Looked up from germline, CDR1 is SGDLS and CDR2 is YYNGEE. The CDR3 extends over 16 amino acids.

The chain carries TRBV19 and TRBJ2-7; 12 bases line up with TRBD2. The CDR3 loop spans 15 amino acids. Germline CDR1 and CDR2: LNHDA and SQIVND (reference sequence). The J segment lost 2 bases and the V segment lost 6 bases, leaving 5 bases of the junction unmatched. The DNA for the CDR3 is TGTGCCAGTAGGACCGGGACTAGCGGGCCCTACGAGCAGTACTTC. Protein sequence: CASRTGTSGPYEQYF.

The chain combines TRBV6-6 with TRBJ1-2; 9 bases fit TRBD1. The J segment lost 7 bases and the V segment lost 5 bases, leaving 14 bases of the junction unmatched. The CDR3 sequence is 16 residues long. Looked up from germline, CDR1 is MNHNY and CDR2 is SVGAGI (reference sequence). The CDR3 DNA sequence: TGTGCCAGCAGTAGATCAGGACAGGGGTATGCGGCTGGCTACACCTTC. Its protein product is CASSRSGQGYAAGYTF.

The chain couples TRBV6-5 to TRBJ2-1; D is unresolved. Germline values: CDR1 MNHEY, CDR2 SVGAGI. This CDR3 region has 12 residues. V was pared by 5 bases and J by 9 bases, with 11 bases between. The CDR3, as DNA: TGTGCCAGCAGTCCACTCGGAGCTGAGCAGTTCTTC. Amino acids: CASSPLGAEQFF.

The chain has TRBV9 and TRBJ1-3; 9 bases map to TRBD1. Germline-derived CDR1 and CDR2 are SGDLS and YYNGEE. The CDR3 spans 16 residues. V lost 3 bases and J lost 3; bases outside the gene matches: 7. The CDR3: CASSAGTGLGGNTIYF. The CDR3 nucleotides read TGTGCCAGCAGCGCCGGGACAGGGTTGGGTGGAAACACCATATATTTT.

The CDR3 DNA is TGTGCCAGCAGCTTAGTATTTGGGACAGGGGTAAACGAGCAGTACTTC. It encodes CASSLVFGTGVNEQYF. This chain joins TRBV11-2 and TRBJ2-7; 10 bases fit TRBD1. CDR1 and CDR2 (germline): SGHAT, FQNNGV. The CDR3 has 16 amino acids. Losses at the gene ends were 1 base for V and 5 bases for J; bases not matched to a gene: 8.

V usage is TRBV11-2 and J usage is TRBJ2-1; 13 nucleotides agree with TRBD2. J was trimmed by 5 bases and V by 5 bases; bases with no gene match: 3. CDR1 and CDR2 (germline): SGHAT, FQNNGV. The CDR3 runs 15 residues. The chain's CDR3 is CASSRGLAGNNEQFF. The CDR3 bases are TGTGCCAGCAGCAGGGGACTAGCGGGGAACAATGAGCAGTTCTTC.

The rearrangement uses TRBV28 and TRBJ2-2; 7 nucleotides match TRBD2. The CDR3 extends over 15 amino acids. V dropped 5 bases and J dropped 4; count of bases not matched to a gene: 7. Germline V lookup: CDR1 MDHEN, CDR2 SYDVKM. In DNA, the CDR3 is TGTGCCAGCAGTGACGGCGGGAGAAGCACCGGGGAGCTGTTTTTT. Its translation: CASSDGGRSTGELFF.

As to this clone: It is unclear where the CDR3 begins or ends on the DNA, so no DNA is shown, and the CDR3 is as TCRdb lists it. CDR3: CASSKEVGQGARDEQYF. The rearrangement uses TRBV21-1 and TRBJ2-7; the table's D call of TRBD1 was not tested on the DNA. TRBV21-1 is a listed pseudogene. The CDR3 adds up to 17 amino acids, both ends counted.

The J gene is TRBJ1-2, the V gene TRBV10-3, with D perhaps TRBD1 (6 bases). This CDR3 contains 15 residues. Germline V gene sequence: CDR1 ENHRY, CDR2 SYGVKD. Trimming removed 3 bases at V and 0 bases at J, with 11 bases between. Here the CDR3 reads CAISDAGVANYGYTF. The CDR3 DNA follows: TGTGCCATCAGTGATGCAGGGGTAGCTAACTATGGCTACACCTTC.

CDR3 loop: CSVGGSSYNEQFF. The DNA of the CDR3 is TGCAGCGTTGGAGGGAGCTCCTACAATGAGCAGTTCTTC. The chain joins TRBV29-1 to TRBJ2-1; the D gene is possibly TRBD2 (5 bases). Per the germline V gene, CDR1 is SQVTM and CDR2 is ANQGSEA. V was pared by 4 bases and J by 0 bases, with 7 bases between. The CDR3 sequence is 13 residues long.